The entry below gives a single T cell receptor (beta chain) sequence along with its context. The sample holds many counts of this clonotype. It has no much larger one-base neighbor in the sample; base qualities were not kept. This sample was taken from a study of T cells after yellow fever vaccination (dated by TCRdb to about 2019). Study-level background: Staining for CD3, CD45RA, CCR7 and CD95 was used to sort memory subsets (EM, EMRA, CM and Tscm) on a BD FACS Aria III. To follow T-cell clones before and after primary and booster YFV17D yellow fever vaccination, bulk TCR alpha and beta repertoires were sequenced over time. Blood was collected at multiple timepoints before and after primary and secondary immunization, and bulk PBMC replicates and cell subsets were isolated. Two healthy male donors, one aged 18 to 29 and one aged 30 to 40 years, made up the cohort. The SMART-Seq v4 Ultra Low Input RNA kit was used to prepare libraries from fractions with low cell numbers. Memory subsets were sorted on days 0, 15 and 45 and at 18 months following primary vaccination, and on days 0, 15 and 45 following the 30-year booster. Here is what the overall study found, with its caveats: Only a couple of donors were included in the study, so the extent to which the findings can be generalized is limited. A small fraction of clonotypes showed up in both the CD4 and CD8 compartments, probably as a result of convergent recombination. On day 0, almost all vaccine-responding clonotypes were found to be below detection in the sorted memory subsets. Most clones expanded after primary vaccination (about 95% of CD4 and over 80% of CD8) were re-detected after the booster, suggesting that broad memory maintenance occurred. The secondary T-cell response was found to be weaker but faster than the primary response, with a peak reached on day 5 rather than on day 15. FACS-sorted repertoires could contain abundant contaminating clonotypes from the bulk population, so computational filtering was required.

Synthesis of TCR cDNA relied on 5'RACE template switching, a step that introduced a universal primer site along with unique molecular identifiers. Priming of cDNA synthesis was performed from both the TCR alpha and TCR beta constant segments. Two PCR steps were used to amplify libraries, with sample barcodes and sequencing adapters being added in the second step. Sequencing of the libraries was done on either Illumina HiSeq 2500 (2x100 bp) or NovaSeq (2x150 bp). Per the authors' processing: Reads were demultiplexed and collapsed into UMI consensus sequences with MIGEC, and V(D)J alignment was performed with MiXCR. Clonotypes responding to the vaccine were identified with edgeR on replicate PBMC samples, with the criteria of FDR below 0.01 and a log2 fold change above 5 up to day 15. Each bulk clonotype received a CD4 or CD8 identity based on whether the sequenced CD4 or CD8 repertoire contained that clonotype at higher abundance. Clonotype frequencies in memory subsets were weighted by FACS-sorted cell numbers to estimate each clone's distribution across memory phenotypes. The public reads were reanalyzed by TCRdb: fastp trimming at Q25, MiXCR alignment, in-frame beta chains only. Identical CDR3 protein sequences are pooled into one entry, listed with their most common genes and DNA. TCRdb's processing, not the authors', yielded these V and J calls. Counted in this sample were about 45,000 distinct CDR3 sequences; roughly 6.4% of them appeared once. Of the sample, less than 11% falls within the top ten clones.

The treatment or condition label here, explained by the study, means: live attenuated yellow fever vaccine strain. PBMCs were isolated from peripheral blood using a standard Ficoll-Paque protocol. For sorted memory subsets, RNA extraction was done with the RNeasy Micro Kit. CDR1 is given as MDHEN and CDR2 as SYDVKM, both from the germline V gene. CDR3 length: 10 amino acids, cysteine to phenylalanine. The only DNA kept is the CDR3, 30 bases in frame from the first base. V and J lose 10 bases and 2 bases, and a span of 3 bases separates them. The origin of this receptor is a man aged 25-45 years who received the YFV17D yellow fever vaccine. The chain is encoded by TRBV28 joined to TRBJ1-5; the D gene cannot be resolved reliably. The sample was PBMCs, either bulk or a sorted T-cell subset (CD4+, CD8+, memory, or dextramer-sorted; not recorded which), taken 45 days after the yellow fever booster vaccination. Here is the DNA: TGTGCCATAGGCAATCAGCCCCAGCATTTT. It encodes CAIGNQPQHF.